The 22 T cell receptor beta chains below all came from one sample that was sequenced in a study of CD4 T cell repertoires in COVID-19. The data were produced by immunoSEQ multiplex PCR, yet TCRdb's version contains in-frame clones alone and is incomplete. The sample lists 65,000 to 95,000 clones; roughly 85% were seen once. Sequencing used CD4+ T cells from peripheral blood, obtained after recovery from COVID-19. Receptor source: a human donor who had COVID-19.

The rearrangement uses TRBV28 and TRBJ1-5, with 7 nucleotides matching TRBD1. V lost 5 bases and J lost 6; bases outside the gene matches: 7. Germline assignment: CDR1 MDHEN and CDR2 SYDVKM. This CDR3 contains 14 residues. The CDR3, as DNA: TGTGCCAGCAGTCGACAGGGAGTTAGTCAGCCCCAGCATTTT. It yields the protein CASSRQGVSQPQHF.

J is TRBJ2-7 and V is TRBV29-1, with 8 bases identical to TRBD1. V lost 1 base to trimming and J lost 7 bases; unmatched junction nucleotides: 6. The CDR3 loop spans 13 amino acids. Germline values: CDR1 SQVTM, CDR2 ANQGSEA. DNA for the CDR3: TGCAGCGTTGAAGGCCAGGGGGCTGGGGAGCAGTACTTC. It yields the protein CSVEGQGAGEQYF.

The chain employs TRBV18 and TRBJ1-6; D gene uncertain. V was clipped by 6 bases and J by 9 bases, with 12 bases between them. Germline V lookup: CDR1 KGHSH, CDR2 LQKENI. The CDR3 extends over 13 amino acids. The CDR3 DNA is TGTGCCAGCTCGGGCGGGGAAGGTTCACCCCTCCACTTT. It specifies CASSGGEGSPLHF. The full variable domain, with the rest looked up from reference TRBV18 and TRBJ1-6, is NAGVMQNPRHLVRRRGQEARLRCSPMKGHSHVYWYRQLPEEGLKFMVYLQKENIIDESGMPKERFSAEFPKEGPSILRIQQVVRGDSAAYFCASSGGEGSPLHFGNGTRLTVT.

In its sample, this clone was seen once. The V and J genes are TRBV10-1 and TRBJ2-1; 7 bases fit TRBD2. Germline V gene sequence: CDR1 WNHNN, CDR2 SYGVQD (reference sequence). V lost 8 bases to trimming and J lost 6 bases; unmatched junction nucleotides: 7. The CDR3 covers 13 residues. The CDR3 loop is CASSGASGNEQFF. The DNA for the CDR3 is TGCGCCAGCTCCGGGGCTAGCGGCAATGAGCAGTTCTTC.

The chain employs TRBV7-2 and TRBJ1-5, with a weak D call TRBD1 (5 bases). The CDR3 runs to 15 residues. V was trimmed by 5 bases and J by 6 bases, leaving 17 bases between them. From germline, CDR1 is SGHTA and CDR2 FQGNSA. The DNA for the CDR3 is TGTGCCAGCAGCGCGACCGTGGCGGGGGGTCAGCCCCAGCATTTT. This gives the protein CASSATVAGGQPQHF.

This clone has a handful of counts. V gene TRBV3-1 (or the pseudogene TRBV3-2) combines with J gene TRBJ1-2; D is unclear. The CDR3 runs 13 residues. The germline V gene has CDR1 LGHDT and CDR2 YNNKEL (reference sequence). V lost 1 base and J lost 4, with 7 bases in between. DNA for the CDR3: TGTGCCAGCAGCCAAGTAGTAGGCTATGGCTACACCTTC. It translates to CASSQVVGYGYTF.

This sequence joins TRBV6-5 and TRBJ1-2, with D maybe TRBD1 (6 bases). This CDR3 has 12 amino acids. The germline V gene encodes CDR1 MNHEY and CDR2 SVGAGI. The V and J ends lost 10 bases and 4 bases respectively, with 13 bases between them. CDR3 DNA: TGTGCCACCTCACAGGGAGGCTATGGCTACACCTTC. Translated, it gives CATSQGGYGYTF.

This clone came up a few times. The V gene is TRBV27, the J gene TRBJ1-4; D not resolved. The V gene's germline CDR1 is MNHEY and CDR2 SMNVEV (reference sequence). With 5 bases removed from V and 9 bases from J, the gap between germline ends came to 16 bases. This CDR3 region has 14 residues. The CDR3 sequence: CASSGNLGGKKLFF. DNA of the CDR3: TGTGCCAGCAGTGGCAACCTGGGAGGGAAAAAACTGTTTTTT. The full variable domain, completed using reference TRBV27 and TRBJ1-4, is EAQVTQNPRYLITVTGKKLTVTCSQNMNHEYMSWYRQDPGLGLRQIYYSMNVEVTDKGDVPEGYKVSRKEKRNFPLILESPSPNQTSLYFCASSGNLGGKKLFFGSGTQLSVL.

This clone was observed a few times. The chain employs TRBV2 and TRBJ1-5; D is unresolved. V shed 8 bases and J shed 1 base, with 12 bases lying between them. The CDR3 is 14 amino acids. CDR1 is SNHLY, CDR2 FYNNEI, per germline. CDR3 in DNA: TGTGCCAGCTCCATGGGGATAAGCAATCAGCCCCAGCATTTT. Protein: CASSMGISNQPQHF.

This clone was counted only a few times. The J gene is TRBJ1-4, the V gene TRBV7-9, with D perhaps TRBD1 (5 bases). The CDR3 loop spans 17 amino acids. The V end was cut by 2 bases, the J end by 3 bases, with 16 bases between. Germline CDR1 SEHNR, CDR2 FQNEAQ (reference sequence). The CDR3, as DNA: TGTGCCAGCAGCTTAAGGTCTGAGGGGCGAGCTAATGAAAAACTGTTTTTT. This codes for CASSLRSEGRANEKLFF.

The J gene is TRBJ2-1, the V gene TRBV6-5, with TRBD2 identical over 14 bases. The V gene's germline CDR1 is MNHEY and CDR2 SVGAGI. This CDR3 is 13 amino acids long. V trimming: 6 bases; J trimming: 12 bases; junction bases outside the gene matches: 4. This CDR3 is CASSLGTSGGQFF. DNA of the CDR3: TGTGCCAGCAGCCTCGGGACTAGCGGGGGGCAGTTCTTC.

This clone has only a few counts. J is TRBJ1-5 and V is TRBV5-6, with D perhaps matching TRBD1 (6 bases). Per the germline V gene, CDR1 is SGHDT and CDR2 is YYEEEE. This CDR3 spans 15 amino acids. V shed 4 bases and J shed 3 bases, with 14 bases lying between them. The CDR3 sequence is CASSTTGRDNQPQHF. CDR3 coding DNA: TGTGCCAGCAGCACGACAGGCAGGGACAATCAGCCCCAGCATTTT.

This clone was found a few times. The chain uses TRBV12-3 or TRBV12-4 and TRBJ1-2; a weak D match, TRBD1 (5 bases). The CDR3 is 13 amino acids. The V end was cut by 0 bases, the J end by 5 bases, with 7 bases between. The CDR3 nucleotides read TGTGCCAGCAGTTTAGCGACAGAATATGGCTACACCTTC. This translates into CASSLATEYGYTF.

The J gene is TRBJ1-6, the V gene TRBV6-5; TRBD1 is a possible D gene (6 bases). CDR3 size: 14 residues. The V end was cut by 6 bases, the J end by 10 bases, with 16 bases between. Germline V gene sequence: CDR1 MNHEY, CDR2 SVGAGI. The CDR3 DNA follows: TGTGCCAGCAGACAGGGCAGTTTAAGCTCACCCCTCCACTTT. Translation: CASRQGSLSSPLHF.

This clone was seen only once. This chain joins TRBV6-5 and TRBJ1-3, with 9 nucleotides matching TRBD1. This CDR3 region has 15 residues. V gave up 6 bases and J gave up 0 bases; unmatched junction bases: 3. Germline CDR1 reads MNHEY; CDR2 reads SVGAGI. For the CDR3, the DNA is TGTGCCAGCAGGCCGACAGGGGGCTCTGGAAACACCATATATTTT. This translates into CASRPTGGSGNTIYF.

This rearrangement joins TRBV2 to TRBJ2-5; a possible D gene is TRBD1 (6 bases). The CDR3 spans 13 residues. Germline assignment: CDR1 SNHLY and CDR2 FYNNEI. Trimming removed 2 bases from V and 8 bases from J, with 12 bases in between. Written as DNA, the CDR3 is TGTGCCAGCAGTGAAAGACAGGTTGAAACCCAGTACTTC. The encoded protein is CASSERQVETQYF. Full variable domain (missing parts from reference TRBV2 and TRBJ2-5): EPEVTQTPSHQVTQMGQEVILRCVPISNHLYFYWYRQILGQKVEFLVSFYNNEISEKSEIFDDQFSVERPDGSNFTLKIRSTKLEDSAMYFCASSERQVETQYFGPGTRLLVL.

The J gene is TRBJ2-7, the V gene TRBV5-5, with 9 bases matching TRBD1. The V gene end was trimmed by 0 bases and the J gene end by 2 bases; junction bases not matched to a gene: 0. The CDR3 is 14 amino acids. Per germline, CDR1 SGHKS and CDR2 YYEKEE (reference sequence). The CDR3 DNA follows: TGTGCCAGCAGCTTGGGACAGGGGGCCTACGAGCAGTACTTC. Its translation is CASSLGQGAYEQYF.

The V call is TRBV7-2, the J call TRBJ2-1; 9 bases agree with TRBD2. The CDR3 covers 16 residues. With 6 bases clipped from V and 0 bases from J, the junction kept 6 bases outside the gene matches. Germline values: CDR1 SGHTA, CDR2 FQGNSA. The CDR3 DNA follows: TGTGCCAGCAGTCCACCGGGACTAGCCTCCTACAATGAGCAGTTCTTC. Translated: CASSPPGLASYNEQFF.

The CDR3 here is CASRESPNQETQYF. Written as DNA, the CDR3 is TGTGCCAGCAGAGAGAGCCCCAACCAAGAGACCCAGTACTTC. V gene TRBV28 combines with J gene TRBJ2-5; D gene uncertain. CDR1 and CDR2 (germline): MDHEN, SYDVKM. Trimming shortened V by 6 bases and J by 0 bases, and 11 bases separated the two germline ends. The CDR3 extends over 14 amino acids.

V usage is TRBV6-5 and J usage is TRBJ1-4; D is unresolved. Germline V gene sequence: CDR1 MNHEY, CDR2 SVGAGI. V was shortened by 6 bases and J by 7 bases, with 15 bases between the two germline ends. This CDR3 comprises 14 residues. The CDR3 reads CASSGRWESEKLFF. The CDR3 region has the DNA TGTGCCAGCAGCGGTAGATGGGAGTCTGAAAAACTGTTTTTT.

The genes are TRBV19 and TRBJ2-1, with 7 bases that match TRBD2. Germline CDR1 and CDR2: LNHDA and SQIVND (reference sequence). The length of the CDR3 is 15 residues. The junction had 6 bases not matched to a gene; V was cut back by 5 bases and J by 2 bases. For the CDR3, the DNA is TGTGCCAGTAGTCCCCAGCGGGGTGCCTACAATGAGCAGTTCTTC. Translating it yields CASSPQRGAYNEQFF.

The CDR3 region is CASSGDRVGRTDTQYF. The CDR3 bases are TGTGCCAGCAGCGGGGACAGGGTTGGAAGAACAGATACGCAGTATTTT. The chain couples TRBV5-4 to TRBJ2-3, with 9 bases identical to TRBD1. The ends lost 4 bases at V and 3 bases at J; junction bases unmatched: 9. Germline-derived CDR1 and CDR2 are SGHNT and YYREEE (reference sequence). The length of the CDR3 is 16 residues.